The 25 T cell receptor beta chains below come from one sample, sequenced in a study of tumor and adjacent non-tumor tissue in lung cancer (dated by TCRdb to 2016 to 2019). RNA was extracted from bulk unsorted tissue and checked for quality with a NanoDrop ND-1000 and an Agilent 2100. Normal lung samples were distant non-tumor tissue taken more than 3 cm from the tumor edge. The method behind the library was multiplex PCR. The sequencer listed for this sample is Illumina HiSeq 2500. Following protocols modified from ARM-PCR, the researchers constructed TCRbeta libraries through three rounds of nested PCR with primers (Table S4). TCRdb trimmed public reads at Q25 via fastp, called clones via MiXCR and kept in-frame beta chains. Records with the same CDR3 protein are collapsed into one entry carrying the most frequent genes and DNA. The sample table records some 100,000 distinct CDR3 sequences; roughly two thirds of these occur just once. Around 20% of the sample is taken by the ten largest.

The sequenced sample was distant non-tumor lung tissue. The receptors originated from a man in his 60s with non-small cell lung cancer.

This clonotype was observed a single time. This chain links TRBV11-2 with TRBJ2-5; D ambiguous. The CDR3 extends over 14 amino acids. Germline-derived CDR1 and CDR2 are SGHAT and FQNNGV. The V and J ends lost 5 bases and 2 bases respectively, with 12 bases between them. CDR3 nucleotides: TGTGCCAGCAGCGCCAACGGAACTCAAGAGACCCAGTACTTC. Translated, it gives CASSANGTQETQYF.

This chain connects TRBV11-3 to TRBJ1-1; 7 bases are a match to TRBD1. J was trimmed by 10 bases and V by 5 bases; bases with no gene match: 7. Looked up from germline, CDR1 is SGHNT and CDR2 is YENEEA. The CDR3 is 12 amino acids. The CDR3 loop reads CASSQRQGGAFF. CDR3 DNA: TGTGCCAGCAGCCAAAGACAGGGAGGAGCTTTCTTT.

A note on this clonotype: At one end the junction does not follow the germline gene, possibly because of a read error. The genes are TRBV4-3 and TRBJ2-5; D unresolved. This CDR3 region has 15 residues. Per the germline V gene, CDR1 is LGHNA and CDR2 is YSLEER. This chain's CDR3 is CASNQAVTNQETQYF. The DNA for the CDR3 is TGCGCTAGCAACCAAGCTGTGACAAACCAAGAGACCCAGTACTTC.

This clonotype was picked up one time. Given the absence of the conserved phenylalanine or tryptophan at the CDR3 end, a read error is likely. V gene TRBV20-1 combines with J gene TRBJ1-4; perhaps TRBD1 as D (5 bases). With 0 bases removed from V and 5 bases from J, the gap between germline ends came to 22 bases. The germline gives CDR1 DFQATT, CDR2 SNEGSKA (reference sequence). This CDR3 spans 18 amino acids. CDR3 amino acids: CSARDADSDRNLNEKLFL. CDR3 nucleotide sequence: TGCAGTGCTAGAGATGCAGACAGTGATCGCAACTTGAATGAAAAACTGTTTTTA.

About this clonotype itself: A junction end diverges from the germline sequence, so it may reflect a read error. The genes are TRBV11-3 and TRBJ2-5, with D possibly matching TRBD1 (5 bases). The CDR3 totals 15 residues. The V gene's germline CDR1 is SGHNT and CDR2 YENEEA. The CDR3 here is CASSLETRGKETQHF. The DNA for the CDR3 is TGTGCCAGCAGCTTAGAGACAAGGGGCAAGGAGACCCAGCACTTC. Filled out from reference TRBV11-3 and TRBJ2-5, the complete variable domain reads EAGVVQSPRYKIIEKKQPVAFWCNPISGHNTLYWYLQNLGQGPELLIRYENEEAVDDSQLPKDRFSAERLKGVDSTLKIQPAELGDSAVYLCASSLETRGKETQHFGPGTRLLVL.

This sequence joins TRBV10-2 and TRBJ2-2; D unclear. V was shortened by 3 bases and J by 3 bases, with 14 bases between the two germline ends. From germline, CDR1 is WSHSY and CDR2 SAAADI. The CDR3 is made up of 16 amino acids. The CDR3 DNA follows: TGCGCCAGCAGTGAAGTAGGGTGGGCGGACACCGGGGAGCTGTTTTTT. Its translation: CASSEVGWADTGELFF.

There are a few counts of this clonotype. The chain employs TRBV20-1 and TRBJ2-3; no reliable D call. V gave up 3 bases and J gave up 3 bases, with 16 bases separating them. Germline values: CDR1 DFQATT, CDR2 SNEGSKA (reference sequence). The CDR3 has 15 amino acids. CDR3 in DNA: TGCAGTGCTAGGGGGTCTTTACTGGGGACAGATACGCAGTATTTT. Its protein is CSARGSLLGTDTQYF.

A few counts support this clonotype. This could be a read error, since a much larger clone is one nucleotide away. The CDR3 here is CAGQGANSPLHF. The DNA of the CDR3 is TGTGCCGGCCAGGGGGCAAATTCACCCCTCCACTTT. The gene calls are TRBV6-2 or TRBV6-3 and TRBJ1-6; 8 bases line up with TRBD1. J gave up 7 bases and V 11 bases, and 4 bases lay outside the gene matches. The CDR3 totals 12 residues. Germline V CDR1 and CDR2: MNHEY, SVGEGT.

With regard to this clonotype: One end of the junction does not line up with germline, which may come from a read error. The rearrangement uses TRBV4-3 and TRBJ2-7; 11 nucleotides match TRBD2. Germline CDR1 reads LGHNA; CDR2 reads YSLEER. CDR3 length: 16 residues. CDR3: CASSQDQTSGTYEQYF. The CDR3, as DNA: TGCGCCAGCAGCCAAGACCAGACTAGCGGGACTTACGAGCAGTACTTT.

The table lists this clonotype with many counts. The CDR3 bases are TGTGCCAGCAGTAAACCGACTGTAGATGAGCAGTTCTTC. Its protein product is CASSKPTVDEQFF. The V gene is TRBV6-2 or TRBV6-3, the J gene TRBJ2-1, with no clear D. This CDR3 has 13 residues. V was cut by 5 bases and J by 8 bases, with 13 bases left in between. Germline CDR1 MNHEY, CDR2 SVGEGT.

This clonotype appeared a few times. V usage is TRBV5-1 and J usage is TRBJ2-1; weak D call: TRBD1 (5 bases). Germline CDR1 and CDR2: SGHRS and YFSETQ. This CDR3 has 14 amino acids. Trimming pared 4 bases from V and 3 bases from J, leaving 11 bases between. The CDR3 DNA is TGCGCCAGCAGCGGGGCAAGTTTCTACAATGAGCAGTTCTTC. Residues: CASSGASFYNEQFF.

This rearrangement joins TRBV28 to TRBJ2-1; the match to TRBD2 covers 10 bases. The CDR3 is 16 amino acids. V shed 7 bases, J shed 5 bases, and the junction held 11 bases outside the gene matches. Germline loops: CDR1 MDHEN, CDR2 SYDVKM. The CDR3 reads CASISYTSGTNNEQFF. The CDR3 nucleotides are TGTGCCAGCATCTCCTACACTAGCGGGACCAACAATGAGCAGTTCTTC.

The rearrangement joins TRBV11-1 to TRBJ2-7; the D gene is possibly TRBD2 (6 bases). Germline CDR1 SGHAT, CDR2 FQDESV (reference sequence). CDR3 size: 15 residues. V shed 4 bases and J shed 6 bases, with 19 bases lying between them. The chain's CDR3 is CASSSRTNGTCEQYF. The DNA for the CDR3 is TGTGCCAGCAGCTCGAGGACTAACGGGACCTGCGAGCAGTACTTC.

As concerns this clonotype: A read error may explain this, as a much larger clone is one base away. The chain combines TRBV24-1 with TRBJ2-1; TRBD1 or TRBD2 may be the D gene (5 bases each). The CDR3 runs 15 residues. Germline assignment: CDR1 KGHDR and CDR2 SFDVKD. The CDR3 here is CATSDYDRDYKEQFF. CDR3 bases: TGTGCCACCAGTGATTATGACAGAGACTACAAAGAGCAGTTCTTC.

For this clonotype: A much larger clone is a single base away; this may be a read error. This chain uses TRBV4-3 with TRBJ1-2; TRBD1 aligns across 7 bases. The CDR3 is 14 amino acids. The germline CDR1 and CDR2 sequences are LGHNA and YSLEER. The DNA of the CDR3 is TGCGCCAGCATCCAAGGTCTGGACAGGTTCCCGCGCACCTTC. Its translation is CASIQGLDRFPRTF.

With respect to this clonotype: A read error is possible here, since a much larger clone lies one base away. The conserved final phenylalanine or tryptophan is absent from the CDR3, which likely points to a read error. CDR3 region: CASKSGRESYNEQFI. The CDR3 region has the DNA TGTGCCAGCAAGTCCGGGAGGGAGTCCTACAATGAGCAGTTCATC. The rearrangement joins TRBV12-3 or TRBV12-4 to TRBJ2-1, with TRBD2 matching 8 bases. The CDR3 runs to 15 residues. V was pared by 7 bases and J by 1 base, with 6 bases of the junction left unmatched.

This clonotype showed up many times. This CDR3 is CSAGTGGVEKLFF. The DNA for the CDR3 is TGCAGTGCCGGAACAGGGGGGGTGGAAAAACTGTTTTTT. The rearrangement joins TRBV20-1 to TRBJ1-4; 8 positions match TRBD1. Germline CDR1 DFQATT, CDR2 SNEGSKA (reference sequence). The CDR3 length is 13 residues. The V and J ends lost 6 bases and 8 bases, in that order; junction bases with no gene match: 8.

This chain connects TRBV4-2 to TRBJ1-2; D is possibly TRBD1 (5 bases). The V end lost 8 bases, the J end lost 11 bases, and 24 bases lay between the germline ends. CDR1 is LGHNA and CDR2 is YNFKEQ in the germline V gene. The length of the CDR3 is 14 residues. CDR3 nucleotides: TGTGCCAGCTCCTCGGGGACCATTAACTTTGGGTACACCTTC. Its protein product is CASSSGTINFGYTF.

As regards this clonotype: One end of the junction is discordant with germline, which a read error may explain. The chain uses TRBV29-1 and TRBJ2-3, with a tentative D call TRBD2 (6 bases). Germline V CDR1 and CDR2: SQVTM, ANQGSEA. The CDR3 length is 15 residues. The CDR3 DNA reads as TGCAGCGTTGAAGAACGGGAGAGGGGCACAAATACGCATTATTTT. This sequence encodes CSVEERERGTNTHYF.

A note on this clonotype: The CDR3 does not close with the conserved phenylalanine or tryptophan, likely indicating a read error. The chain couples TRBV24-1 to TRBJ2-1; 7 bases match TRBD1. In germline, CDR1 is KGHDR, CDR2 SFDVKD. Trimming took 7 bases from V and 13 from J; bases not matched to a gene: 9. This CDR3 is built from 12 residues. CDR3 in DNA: TGTGCCACCAGCAAAGACAGGGATAAACAGTTCCTC. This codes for CATSKDRDKQFL.

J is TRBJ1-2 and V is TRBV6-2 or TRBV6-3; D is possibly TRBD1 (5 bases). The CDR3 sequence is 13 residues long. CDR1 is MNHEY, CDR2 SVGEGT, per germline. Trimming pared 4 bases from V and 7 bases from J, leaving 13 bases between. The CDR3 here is CASSCGAGGGYTF. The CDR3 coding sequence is TGTGCCAGCAGTTGCGGGGCAGGCGGTGGCTACACCTTC.

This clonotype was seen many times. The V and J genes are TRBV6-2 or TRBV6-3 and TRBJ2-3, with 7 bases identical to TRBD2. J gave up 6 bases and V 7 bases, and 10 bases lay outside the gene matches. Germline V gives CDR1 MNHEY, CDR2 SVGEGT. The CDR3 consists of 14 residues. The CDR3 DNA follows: TGTGCCAGCACCCCGAGGGTCGGGGGGGATACGCAGTATTTT. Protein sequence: CASTPRVGGDTQYF.

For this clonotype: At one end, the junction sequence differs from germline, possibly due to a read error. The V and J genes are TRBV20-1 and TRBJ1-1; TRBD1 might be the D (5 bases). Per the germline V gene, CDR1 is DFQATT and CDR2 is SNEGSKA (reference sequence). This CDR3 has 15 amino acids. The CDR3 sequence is CSARDCTGDNTEALF. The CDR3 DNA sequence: TGCAGTGCTAGAGATTGTACAGGAGACAACACTGAAGCTTTATTT.

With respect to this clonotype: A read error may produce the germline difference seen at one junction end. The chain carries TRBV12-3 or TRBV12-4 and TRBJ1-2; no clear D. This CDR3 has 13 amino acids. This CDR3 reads CPSTSSTWYGYTF. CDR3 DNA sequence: TGTCCCAGCACCTCTTCGACGTGGTATGGCTACACCTTC.

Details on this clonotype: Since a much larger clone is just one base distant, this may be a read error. This CDR3 is CSASETQANTEAFF. The CDR3 DNA follows: TGCAGTGCTAGCGAAACTCAGGCGAACACTGAAGCTTTCTTT. The V and J genes are TRBV20-1 and TRBJ1-1; no clear D gene. This CDR3 has 14 amino acids. V was clipped by 3 bases and J by 1 base, with 12 bases between them. Germline V CDR1 and CDR2: DFQATT, SNEGSKA (reference sequence).